This is a list of T cell receptor beta chains from one sample in a study of CD8+ T cells in alopecia areata. Repertoires were generated with immunoSEQ multiplex PCR, while TCRdb's copy carries only in-frame clones and drops some. The sample shows about 120,000 clones, approximately 53% of them seen only once. Source: CD4+ T cells sorted from blood, taken at week 4, from a patient treated with tofacitinib. The receptors come from a human donor with alopecia areata. Both conserved end residues are part of each CDR3. Fields, in order: J gene, D gene, V gene, clone size, CDR3 length, CDR3 protein, CDR3 DNA. The D gene is left open where the match is weak. Some rows mark clone size as missing; the rest say once, few, many or name a class of expanded clone.

TRBJ2-7 | NA | TRBV18 | few | 13 | CASSMWPTYEQYF | TGTGCCAGCTCAATGTGGCCTACCTACGAGCAGTACTTC
TRBJ2-1 | TRBD2 | TRBV14 | NA | 15 | CASSQVSASGGEQFF | TGTGCCAGCAGCCAAGTGTCCGCTAGCGGGGGTGAGCAGTTCTTC
TRBJ1-6 | NA | TRBV5-1 | NA | 14 | CASSSGQYNSPLHF | TGCGCCAGCAGCTCTGGACAGTATAATTCACCCCTCCACTTT
TRBJ1-1 | TRBD1 | TRBV29-1 | NA | 16 | CSVERTGGRLWTEAFF | TGCAGCGTTGAGAGGACAGGGGGCCGGCTTTGGACTGAAGCTTTCTTT
TRBJ2-4 | NA | TRBV7-3 | once | 15 | CASRSPGLDKNIQYF | TGTGCCAGCAGATCCCCAGGACTGGACAAAAACATTCAGTACTTC
TRBJ2-1 | NA | TRBV19 | many | 18 | CASSMAPVQGYDYNEQFF | TGTGCCAGTAGTATGGCCCCCGTCCAGGGGTATGACTACAATGAGCAGTTCTTC
TRBJ1-2 | NA | TRBV25-1 | NA | 16 | CASSEGRSTPNYGYTF | TGTGCCAGCAGTGAGGGCAGGTCGACTCCTAACTATGGCTACACCTTC
TRBJ1-1 | NA | TRBV30 | NA | 12 | CAWSQTNTEAFF | TGTGCCTGGAGCCAGACGAACACTGAAGCTTTCTTT
TRBJ2-5 | TRBD1 | TRBV7-9 | few | 16 | CASSRTDRGLGETQYF | TGTGCCAGCAGCCGAACGGACAGGGGGCTCGGAGAGACCCAGTACTTC
TRBJ2-5 | TRBD2 | TRBV29-1 | few | 15 | CSVALGSGRTETQYF | TGCAGCGTTGCATTGGGTAGCGGGAGAACAGAGACCCAGTACTTC
TRBJ1-6 | NA | TRBV2 | few | 11 | CASMGFLALHF | TGTGCCAGCATGGGGTTTTTAGCCCTCCACTTT
TRBJ1-2 | TRBD1 | TRBV6-5 | NA | 15 | CASSSAGTGDYGYTF | TGTGCCAGCAGTTCAGCCGGGACAGGGGACTATGGCTACACCTTC
TRBJ2-7 | NA | TRBV5-1 | NA | 14 | CASSLGQASYEQYF | TGCGCCAGCAGCTTGGGACAGGCCTCCTACGAGCAGTACTTC
TRBJ1-1 | NA | TRBV2 | NA | 13 | CASSKTLNTEAFF | TGTGCCAGCTCAAAGACACTGAACACTGAAGCTTTCTTT
TRBJ2-2 | NA | TRBV29-1 | few | 14 | CSAKGQGGTGELFF | TGCAGCGCCAAGGGCCAGGGAGGCACCGGGGAGCTGTTTTTT
TRBJ2-5 | TRBD1 | TRBV5-1 | NA | 15 | CASSLGTGLAETQYF | TGCGCCAGCAGCCTTGGGACAGGTTTAGCGGAGACCCAGTACTTC
TRBJ2-1 | NA | TRBV9 | few | 15 | CASSRLSGEDNEQFF | TGTGCCAGCAGCCGTCTCTCGGGGGAAGACAATGAGCAGTTCTTC
TRBJ1-3 | TRBD1 | TRBV7-8 | few | 16 | CASSFGQANSGNTIYF | TGTGCCAGCAGCTTCGGACAGGCAAACTCTGGAAACACCATATATTTT
TRBJ1-2 | TRBD1 | TRBV29-1 | NA | 17 | CSVVPPGQGAGNYGYTF | TGCAGCGTTGTTCCCCCCGGACAGGGGGCGGGGAACTATGGCTACACCTTC
TRBJ2-3 | NA | TRBV30 | NA | 13 | CAWSAQKGDTRYF | TGTGCCTGGAGTGCTCAAAAAGGGGACACCAGGTATTTT
TRBJ2-1 | TRBD2 | TRBV5-4 | few | 18 | CASSLDGTSGGMHNEQFF | TGTGCCAGCAGCTTGGATGGGACTAGCGGAGGAATGCACAATGAGCAGTTCTTC
TRBJ1-2 | NA | TRBV6-6 | NA | 10 | CASSYYGYTF | TGTGCCAGCAGTTACTATGGCTACACCTTC
TRBJ1-4 | NA | TRBV7-8 | few | 14 | CASSQTLMGEKLFF | TGTGCCAGCAGCCAGACGCTGATGGGTGAAAAACTGTTTTTT
TRBJ2-2 | NA | TRBV29-1 | NA | 11 | CSVGYTGELFF | TGCAGCGTTGGCTACACCGGGGAGCTGTTTTTT
TRBJ2-7 | TRBD2 | TRBV5-6 | NA | 15 | CASSLAVAGGYEQYF | TGTGCCAGCAGCTTGGCCGTAGCGGGAGGTTACGAGCAGTACTTC
TRBJ2-3 | TRBD2 | TRBV6-6 | NA | 14 | CASIARGGGDTQYF | TGTGCCAGCATAGCGCGGGGGGGCGGAGATACGCAGTATTTT
TRBJ2-4 | NA | TRBV2 | NA | 16 | CASKGLRGLGKNIQYF | TGTGCCAGCAAGGGACTCCGAGGGTTGGGCAAAAACATTCAGTACTTC
TRBJ1-4 | NA | TRBV15 | NA | 12 | CATSRTNEKLFF | TGTGCCACCAGCAGAACTAATGAAAAACTGTTTTTT
TRBJ2-7 | NA | TRBV29-1 | NA | 13 | CSVGTLLSYEQYF | TGCAGCGTCGGGACGCTACTTTCCTACGAGCAGTACTTC
TRBJ1-1 | NA | TRBV15 | NA | 13 | CATSRTHREEAFF | TGTGCCACCAGCAGAACACACAGGGAGGAAGCTTTCTTT
TRBJ2-1 | TRBD2 | TRBV7-9 | NA | 17 | CASSLGTSGRFINEQFF | TGTGCCAGCAGCTTGGGGACTAGCGGGAGATTTATCAATGAGCAGTTCTTC
TRBJ2-5 | TRBD1 | TRBV11-2 | NA | 13 | CASSGPGGETQYF | TGTGCCAGCAGCGGACCAGGGGGAGAGACCCAGTACTTC
TRBJ2-2 | TRBD2 | TRBV29-1 | NA | 14 | CSVIAGAGTGELFF | TGCAGCGTCATAGCGGGAGCGGGCACCGGGGAGCTGTTTTTT
TRBJ2-1 | NA | TRBV29-1 | few | 14 | CSVATSLSYNEQFF | TGCAGCGTAGCCACTAGCCTGTCCTACAATGAGCAGTTCTTC
TRBJ2-7 | NA | TRBV29-1 | NA | 10 | CSVAGQEQYF | TGCAGCGTTGCAGGGCAAGAGCAGTACTTC
TRBJ1-2 | NA | TRBV30 | NA | 16 | CAYTPKQGRGTDGYTF | TGTGCCTACACCCCAAAACAGGGTAGAGGTACAGATGGCTACACCTTC
TRBJ1-2 | NA | TRBV30 | once | 12 | CAWSKTSYGYTF | TGTGCCTGGAGTAAAACCAGCTATGGCTACACCTTC
TRBJ1-6 | NA | TRBV25-1 | NA | 16 | CASSDPRAGDNSPLHF | TGTGCCAGCAGTGACCCAAGGGCAGGGGATAATTCACCCCTCCACTTT
TRBJ1-5 | NA | TRBV18 | once | 15 | CASSPGHQTSSPQHF | TGTGCCAGCTCACCGGGACACCAAACGTCTTCGCCCCAGCATTTT
TRBJ1-5 | NA | TRBV5-1 | NA | 17 | CASSFSAWQGLNQPQHF | TGCGCCAGCAGCTTCTCTGCATGGCAGGGGCTGAATCAGCCCCAGCATTTT
TRBJ2-7 | TRBD2 | TRBV14 | few | 14 | CASSQVLAGAEQYF | TGTGCCAGCAGCCAAGTCCTAGCGGGAGCGGAGCAGTACTTC
TRBJ2-1 | NA | TRBV30 | few | 13 | CASDGQTYNEQFF | TGTGCCTCCGACGGGCAGACCTACAATGAGCAGTTCTTC
TRBJ1-2 | NA | TRBV29-1 | NA | 12 | CSVGGTNYGYTF | TGCAGCGTTGGGGGAACTAACTATGGCTACACCTTC
TRBJ2-1 | TRBD2 | TRBV6-1 | few | 14 | CASSGGGSLHEQFF | TGTGCCAGCAGTGGTGGCGGGAGCTTGCATGAGCAGTTCTTC
TRBJ2-7 | NA | TRBV30 | NA | 17 | CAWSSRNRDLPTYEQYF | TGTGCCTGGAGTTCCCGAAATCGGGACCTGCCGACCTACGAGCAGTACTTC
TRBJ2-6 | NA | TRBV11-2 | NA | 16 | CASSLSPDSGANVLTF | TGTGCCAGCAGCTTATCTCCCGACTCTGGGGCCAACGTCCTGACTTTC
TRBJ2-1 | NA | TRBV12-5 | NA | 15 | CASGSRRGINNEQFF | TGTGCTAGTGGTTCCCGCCGGGGGATAAACAATGAGCAGTTCTTC
TRBJ1-1 | TRBD1 | TRBV29-1 | NA | 12 | CSVEGQGIEAFF | TGCAGCGTTGAAGGACAGGGGATTGAAGCTTTCTTT
TRBJ2-2 | NA | TRBV4-1 | NA | 13 | CASRGRGTGELFF | TGCGCCAGCAGGGGACGGGGCACCGGGGAGCTGTTTTTT
TRBJ1-2 | NA | TRBV20-1 | NA | 9 | CSAFYGYTF | TGCAGTGCTTTCTATGGCTACACCTTC
TRBJ2-5 | NA | TRBV9 | NA | 15 | CASSATPGVQETQYF | TGTGCCAGCAGCGCGACTCCAGGGGTCCAAGAGACCCAGTACTTC
TRBJ2-1 | TRBD2 | TRBV29-1 | few | 12 | CSVDSGGGEQFF | TGCAGCGTTGATAGCGGGGGAGGTGAGCAGTTCTTC
TRBJ2-7 | TRBD2 | TRBV7-8 | NA | 18 | CASSFVFGTSGSSYEQYF | TGTGCCAGCAGCTTTGTGTTTGGGACTAGCGGGTCGTCGTACGAGCAGTACTTC
TRBJ2-5 | TRBD2 | TRBV7-2 | few | 13 | CASSFGGRETQYF | TGTGCCAGCAGTTTCGGCGGGAGGGAGACCCAGTACTTC
TRBJ2-2 | TRBD2 | TRBV2 | NA | 16 | CASSLDGRSNTGELFF | TGTGCCAGCAGTTTGGACGGGAGGTCGAACACCGGGGAGCTGTTTTTT
TRBJ1-1 | NA | TRBV30 | NA | 12 | CAWFRDGTEAFF | TGTGCCTGGTTCAGGGACGGAACTGAAGCTTTCTTT
TRBJ2-7 | TRBD1 | TRBV27 | few | 16 | CASRDTYRGLGYEQYF | TGTGCCAGCAGAGATACATACAGGGGGCTTGGGTACGAGCAGTACTTC